This TCR beta chain emerged from a study of type 1 regulatory T cells. Study in general: T-allo10 is an in vitro-generated, Tr1-enriched CD4 T cell product specific for alloantigen.

One entry per CDR3 protein, called by TCRdb with MiXCR from the reads. Here the sample spans roughly 67,000 distinct CDR3 sequences, approximately 64% being singletons. For this clonotype: The antigen is undetermined.

This CDR3 is 13 amino acids long. Looked up from germline, CDR1 is MDHEN and CDR2 is SYDVKM. Trimming removed 7 bases from V and 4 bases from J, with 13 bases in between. This sequence originates from a human donor in good health. The sequenced material came from cultured T cells, either the whole culture or a sorted T cell fraction (not recorded which). Subset reported: Tr1-enriched cell product generated in vitro against host alloantigens. This chain joins TRBV28 and TRBJ1-2; TRBD1 is a possible D gene (5 bases). CDR3 sequence: CASNPPGVYGYTF. The CDR3 bases are TGTGCCAGCAACCCCCCGGGGGTCTATGGCTACACCTTC.